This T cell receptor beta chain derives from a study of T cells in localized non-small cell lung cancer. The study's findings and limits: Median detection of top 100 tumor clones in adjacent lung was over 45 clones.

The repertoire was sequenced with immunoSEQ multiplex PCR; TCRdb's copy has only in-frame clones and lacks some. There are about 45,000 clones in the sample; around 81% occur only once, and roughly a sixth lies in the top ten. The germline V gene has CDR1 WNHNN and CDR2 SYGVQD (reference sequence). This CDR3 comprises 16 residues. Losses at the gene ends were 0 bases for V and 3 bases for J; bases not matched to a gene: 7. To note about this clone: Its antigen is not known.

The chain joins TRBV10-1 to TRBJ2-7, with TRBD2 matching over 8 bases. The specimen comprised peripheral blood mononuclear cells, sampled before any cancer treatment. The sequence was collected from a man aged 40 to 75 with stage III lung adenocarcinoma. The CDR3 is CASSESSGGGIYEQYF. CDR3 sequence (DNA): TGCGCCAGCAGTGAGTCGTCGGGCGGGGGGATCTACGAGCAGTACTTC.